Listed below are T cell receptor beta chains from one sample, sequenced in a study of cytomegalovirus exposure and HLA in healthy donors. TCRdb keeps only in-frame clones here, not all; method: immunoSEQ multiplex PCR. Altogether 15,000 to 20,000 clones are present, 70% to 80% being singletons, with the ten largest covering 3.7%. Sequencing used PBMCs. These receptors came from a man younger than 35 in good health and CMV-seronegative. Each CDR3 is given with its conserved first and last residue. Each record gives: clone size, J gene, V gene, D gene, CDR3 protein, CDR3 DNA. A D gene is named only where the DNA matches it firmly. Some rows mark clone size as missing; the rest say once, few, many or name a class of expanded clone.

.,TRBJ1-1,TRBV29-1,.,CSVADSRITEAFF,TGCAGCGTCGCGGACTCCCGGATCACTGAAGCTTTCTTT
.,TRBJ2-7,TRBV6-5,TRBD1,CASSYRQGVYEQYF,TGTGCCAGCAGTTACCGACAGGGGGTCTACGAGCAGTACTTC
.,TRBJ2-5,TRBV7-9,.,CASRRNTKETQYF,TGTGCCAGCAGACGAAACACGAAAGAGACCCAGTACTTC
.,TRBJ2-1,TRBV6-6,TRBD2,CASSYGTSGGNEQFF,TGTGCCAGCAGTTATGGGACTAGCGGGGGGAATGAGCAGTTCTTC
.,TRBJ1-2,TRBV5-6,TRBD1,CASSPPRQGTANYGYTF,TGTGCCAGCAGCCCCCCGAGACAGGGGACGGCTAACTATGGCTACACCTTC
.,TRBJ1-1,TRBV29-1,.,CSVQGSGNTEAFF,TGCAGCGTACAGGGATCGGGTAACACTGAAGCTTTCTTT
.,TRBJ2-5,TRBV30,.,CAWSPQRETQYF,TGTGCCTGGAGTCCCCAGCGAGAGACCCAGTACTTC
.,TRBJ2-1,TRBV14,.,CASSPNNEQFF,TGTGCCAGCAGCCCAAACAATGAGCAGTTCTTC
.,TRBJ1-1,TRBV7-9,.,CASSPEGNTEAFF,TGTGCCAGCAGCCCCGAGGGCAACACTGAAGCTTTCTTT
once,TRBJ1-4,TRBV29-1,.,CSVGRDGNEKLFF,TGCAGCGTAGGGCGGGACGGCAATGAAAAACTGTTTTTT
.,TRBJ1-1,TRBV6-6,.,CASIFDGTEAFF,TGTGCCAGCATTTTTGACGGGACTGAAGCTTTCTTT
.,TRBJ2-1,TRBV29-1,.,CSVSGLVGNEQFF,TGCAGCGTGAGCGGTCTCGTGGGGAATGAGCAGTTCTTC
once,TRBJ2-5,TRBV7-9,.,CASSLDASWETQYF,TGTGCCAGCAGCTTAGACGCGAGTTGGGAGACCCAGTACTTC
.,TRBJ1-4,TRBV2,.,CASSPGRPSNEKLFF,TGTGCCAGCAGTCCGGGGAGGCCGTCTAATGAAAAACTGTTTTTT
.,TRBJ2-7,TRBV4-1,TRBD2,CASSPLAGGPHEQYF,TGCGCCAGCAGCCCATTAGCGGGAGGGCCCCACGAGCAGTACTTC